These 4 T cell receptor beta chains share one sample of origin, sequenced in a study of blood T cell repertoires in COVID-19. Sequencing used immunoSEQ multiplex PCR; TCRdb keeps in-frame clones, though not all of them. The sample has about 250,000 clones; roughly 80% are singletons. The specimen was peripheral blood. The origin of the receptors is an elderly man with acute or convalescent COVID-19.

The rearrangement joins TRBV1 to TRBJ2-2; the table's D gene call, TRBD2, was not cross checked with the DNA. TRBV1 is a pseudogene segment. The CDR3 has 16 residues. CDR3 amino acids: CTSSQDSGTNTGELFF. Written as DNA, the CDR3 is TGCACCAGCAGCCAAGATTCGGGGACGAACACCGGGGAGCTGTTTTTT.

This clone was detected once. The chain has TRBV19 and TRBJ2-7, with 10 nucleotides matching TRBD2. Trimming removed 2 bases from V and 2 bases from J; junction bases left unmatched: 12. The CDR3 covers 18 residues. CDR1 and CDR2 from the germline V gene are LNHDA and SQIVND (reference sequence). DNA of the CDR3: TGTGCCAGTAGTATAAGGGCTAGCGGGGGCCCTAGGACCTACGAGCAGTACTTC. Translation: CASSIRASGGPRTYEQYF.

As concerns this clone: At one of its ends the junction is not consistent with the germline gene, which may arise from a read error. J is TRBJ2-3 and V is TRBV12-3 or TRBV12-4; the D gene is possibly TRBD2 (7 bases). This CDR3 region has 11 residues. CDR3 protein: CASSSAGARDF. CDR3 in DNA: TGTGCCAGCAGTTCGGCGGGGGCCAGAGATTTT.

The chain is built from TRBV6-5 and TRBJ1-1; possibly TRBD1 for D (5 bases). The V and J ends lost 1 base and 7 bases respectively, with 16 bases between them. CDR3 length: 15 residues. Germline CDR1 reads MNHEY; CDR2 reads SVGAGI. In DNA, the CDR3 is TGTGCCAGCAGTTACTTCCTGCGGGGGGGAGGTGAAGCTTTCTTT. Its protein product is CASSYFLRGGGEAFF.